Sequencing of this T cell receptor (beta chain) was carried out in a study of early T cells in non-severe SARS-CoV-2 infection. Turning to the study itself: Unpaired chains resulted from sequencing bulk RNA of unsorted whole blood. Study-wide findings and caveats: VDJdb matches were skewed toward anti-spike CD8 T cell responses.

Unique molecular identifiers (one per individual cDNA molecule) were attached. TCRdb called the 5' RACE reads again in MiXCR, with one record for every CDR3 protein. The repertoire holds about 48,000 distinct CDR3 sequences, with over 10% as singletons. This clonotype was detected ten times or more. Its antigen is not identified. This CDR3 spans 13 amino acids. Germline lookup yields CDR1 SSHAT and CDR2 FNYEAQ (reference sequence). V was cut by 2 bases and J by 6 bases, with 10 bases left in between. J is TRBJ1-1 and V is TRBV7-7; tentatively, D is TRBD1 (5 bases). The source material was whole blood. This receptor was taken from an adult who was a healthcare worker with PCR-confirmed SARS-CoV-2 infection or an uninfected control (not recorded which). The CDR3 nucleotides are TGTGCCAGCAGCTTAATTGTGGGGGCTGAAGCTTTCTTT. Protein sequence: CASSLIVGAEAFF.